These 3 T cell receptor beta chains were all obtained from the same sample, sequenced in a study of CD8+CD57+ T cells in acquired aplastic anemia. Those patients picked for sequencing had displayed CD8+CD57+ cell expansion on flow cytometry. For CDR3 and TCR beta VDJ profiling, genomic DNA was the template used. One entry per CDR3 protein results from TCRdb running MiXCR on the reads. The data show fewer than 200,000 distinct CDR3 sequences, with about 70% seen just once and 40% to 60% held by the top ten. The material sequenced was sorted CD4+, CD8+, or CD8+CD57+ T cells (not recorded which) from PBMCs. All receptors come from a human donor with aplastic anemia.

The chain couples TRBV7-9 to TRBJ2-7; 7 nucleotides align to TRBD1. V dropped 6 bases and J dropped 6; count of bases not matched to a gene: 14. The CDR3 is 15 amino acids. CDR1 and CDR2 (germline): SEHNR, FQNEAQ (reference sequence). Written as DNA, the CDR3 is TGTGCCAGCAGTTCCGGACAGGACCTCCATTCCGAGCAGTACTTC. Its protein product is CASSSGQDLHSEQYF.

The J gene is TRBJ2-7, the V gene TRBV14, with 8 positions matching TRBD1. There are 15 residues in the CDR3. The V gene's germline CDR1 is SGHDN and CDR2 FVKESK. Trimming removed 3 bases from V and 2 bases from J; junction bases left unmatched: 6. The CDR3 protein is CASSQGQADTYEQYF. CDR3 coding DNA: TGTGCCAGCAGCCAGGGACAGGCCGACACCTACGAGCAGTACTTC.

J is TRBJ2-7 and V is TRBV24-1; the D gene is possibly TRBD2 (5 bases). The CDR3 spans 12 residues. The V end lost 6 bases, the J end lost 5 bases, and 10 bases lay between the germline ends. In germline, CDR1 is KGHDR, CDR2 SFDVKD. The CDR3 DNA sequence: TGTGCCACCAGTCTAGGAGGTCACGAGCAGTACTTC. Protein: CATSLGGHEQYF.